The 25 T cell receptor beta chains below were found in one sample sequenced in a study of a mutant IDH1 vaccine in newly diagnosed glioma. Generated by immunoSEQ multiplex PCR, the TCRdb table keeps only in-frame clones and is missing some. Here the sample spans about 130,000 clones, about 80% being singletons. These receptors are not linked to any known antigen. Time point noted: week 11, during vaccination. Each dose delivered 300 ug of mutant IDH1 20-mer peptide subcutaneously with imiquimod. The input for sequencing was PBMCs, taken from a glioma patient whose treatment included an IDH1 peptide vaccine. The receptors were gathered from a man aged 35 to 55 with glioma.

The chain has TRBV27 and TRBJ2-7, with 10 bases matching TRBD1. The junction had 5 bases not matched to a gene; V was cut back by 3 bases and J by 6 bases. This CDR3 region has 14 residues. Germline CDR1 and CDR2: MNHEY and SMNVEV (reference sequence). The CDR3 loop is CASSLLGQGSEQYF. The CDR3 DNA reads TGTGCCAGCAGTTTGTTGGGACAGGGGAGCGAGCAGTACTTC.

This sequence joins TRBV6-5 and TRBJ1-4; D not certain. The V end lost 6 bases, the J end lost 0 bases, and 8 bases lay between the germline ends. The CDR3 runs 14 residues. The germline V gene encodes CDR1 MNHEY and CDR2 SVGAGI. CDR3 region: CASRLLSTNEKLFF. CDR3 DNA sequence: TGTGCCAGCAGGCTACTTTCAACTAATGAAAAACTGTTTTTT.

This clone was found a few times. The chain employs TRBV6-4 and TRBJ2-5; tentatively, D is TRBD2 (7 bases). Deletions cut 4 bases from V and 2 bases from J, with 14 bases between. Germline V gene data show CDR1 as MRHNA and CDR2 as SNTAGT. This CDR3 spans 15 amino acids. CDR3 nucleotide sequence: TGTGCCAGCAGTGCCAGTGGGGGGGCTCAAGAGACCCAGTACTTC. Protein sequence: CASSASGGAQETQYF.

The rearrangement uses TRBV9 and TRBJ1-3; 7 bases are a match to TRBD1. CDR3 length equals 14 residues. Looked up from germline, CDR1 is SGDLS and CDR2 is YYNGEE. V dropped 4 bases and J dropped 4; count of bases not matched to a gene: 5. The CDR3 region has the DNA TGTGCCAGCAGCTCTGGGACAGCCGGAAACACCATATATTTT. Encoded protein: CASSSGTAGNTIYF.

The V gene is TRBV6-6, the J gene TRBJ1-1; 11 nucleotides agree with TRBD1. Germline assignment: CDR1 MNHNY and CDR2 SVGAGI (reference sequence). The V gene end was trimmed by 6 bases and the J gene end by 0 bases; junction bases not matched to a gene: 6. The CDR3 has 16 amino acids. The CDR3 sequence: CASRLRDRGMNTEAFF. DNA of the CDR3: TGTGCCAGCAGGCTTCGGGACAGGGGGATGAACACTGAAGCTTTCTTT.

The gene calls are TRBV5-1 and TRBJ1-4; no clear D gene. The CDR3 spans 15 residues. CDR1 and CDR2 (germline): SGHRS, YFSETQ. Deletions cut 3 bases from V and 5 bases from J, with 14 bases between. In DNA form, the CDR3 reads TGCGCCAGCAGCTATAACGGCATAGGAAATGAAAAACTGTTTTTT. Translation: CASSYNGIGNEKLFF.

The rearrangement links TRBV4-3 to TRBJ2-1; 9 bases match TRBD2. The CDR3 totals 16 residues. V shed 4 bases, J shed 6 bases, and the junction held 10 bases outside the gene matches. Germline V gene lookup returns CDR1 LGHNA and CDR2 YSLEER. CDR3 protein: CASSPWGREGGNEQFF. The CDR3 nucleotides are TGCGCCAGCAGCCCCTGGGGGCGGGAGGGGGGCAATGAGCAGTTCTTC.

The chain recombines TRBV28 with TRBJ1-4; 9 bases agree with TRBD1. The length of the CDR3 is 19 residues. V dropped 4 bases and J dropped 0; count of bases not matched to a gene: 12. Germline values: CDR1 MDHEN, CDR2 SYDVKM. CDR3 DNA sequence: TGTGCCAGCAGTTACACTTCGGGACAGGGAGGAGCAACTAATGAAAAACTGTTTTTT. Protein: CASSYTSGQGGATNEKLFF.

The CDR3 DNA is TGCGCCAGCAGCCAAGGGGGGAGGGTAGCGGGGGCAGAGACCCAGTACTTC. Amino acid sequence: CASSQGGRVAGAETQYF. The J gene is TRBJ2-5, the V gene TRBV4-3; 9 bases align to TRBD2. Germline CDR1 and CDR2: LGHNA and YSLEER. With 1 base clipped from V and 4 bases from J, the junction kept 10 bases outside the gene matches. This CDR3 is 17 amino acids long.

V and J are TRBV2 and TRBJ2-3; 12 bases align to TRBD2. Germline V CDR1 and CDR2: SNHLY, FYNNEI. The CDR3 runs 16 residues. The V and J ends lost 5 bases and 5 bases, in that order; junction bases with no gene match: 8. CDR3 amino acids: CASSLGLAGMRDTQYF. Written as DNA, the CDR3 is TGTGCCAGCAGTTTGGGACTAGCGGGTATGAGAGATACGCAGTATTTT.

V usage is TRBV19 and J usage is TRBJ1-4, with a tentative D call TRBD1 (5 bases). Looked up from germline, CDR1 is LNHDA and CDR2 is SQIVND (reference sequence). The CDR3 covers 16 residues. V shed 7 bases and J shed 0 bases, with 15 bases lying between them. For the CDR3, the DNA is TGTGCCAGTACTCCCCAGGGCGTGGCAACTAATGAAAAACTGTTTTTT. Encoded protein: CASTPQGVATNEKLFF. The variable domain in full, completed from reference TRBV19 and TRBJ1-4, reads DGGITQSPKYLFRKEGQNVTLSCEQNLNHDAMYWYRQDPGQGLRLIYYSQIVNDFQKGDIAEGYSVSREKKESFPLTVTSAQKNPTAFYLCASTPQGVATNEKLFFGSGTQLSVL.

The gene calls are TRBV18 and TRBJ1-1; D remains ambiguous. CDR1 is KGHSH and CDR2 is LQKENI in the germline V gene. The CDR3 is 14 amino acids. V lost 1 base, J lost 3 bases, and 9 bases lay in between. CDR3 in amino acids: CASSPLKGYTEAFF. DNA of the CDR3: TGTGCCAGCTCACCACTTAAAGGGTACACTGAAGCTTTCTTT.

This rearrangement joins TRBV28 to TRBJ1-2; weak D call: TRBD1 (6 bases). The CDR3 sequence is 15 residues long. The germline V and J ends were trimmed by 6 bases and 1 base, with 15 bases remaining between them. Germline-derived CDR1 and CDR2 are MDHEN and SYDVKM. The CDR3 loop is CASSLTGLLNYGYTF. Here the CDR3 DNA reads TGTGCCAGCAGCTTGACAGGCTTGCTTAACTATGGCTACACCTTC.

The V gene is TRBV10-3, the J gene TRBJ1-5, with a possible D match to TRBD1 (5 bases). Germline values: CDR1 ENHRY, CDR2 SYGVKD. The CDR3 length is 14 residues. Trimming stripped 2 bases from V and 6 bases from J, with 11 bases between. CDR3: CAISEDGGFQPQHF. The CDR3 DNA reads TGTGCCATCAGTGAGGACGGGGGATTTCAGCCCCAGCATTTT.

This clone has only one observation. This rearrangement joins TRBV6-5 to TRBJ2-7; D may be TRBD2 (5 bases). Germline V gene sequence: CDR1 MNHEY, CDR2 SVGAGI. Between the trimmed V and J ends, which lost 6 bases and 11 bases, there was a span of 17 bases. The CDR3 loop spans 12 amino acids. The CDR3 loop is CASRTNTPREYF. The CDR3 nucleotides read TGTGCCAGCAGGACGAACACCCCGAGGGAGTACTTC.

The rearrangement links TRBV7-2 to TRBJ1-5, with 8 bases matching TRBD1. CDR1 is SGHTA and CDR2 is FQGNSA in the germline V gene. Losses at the gene ends were 3 bases for V and 5 bases for J; bases not matched to a gene: 3. This CDR3 has 14 amino acids. The CDR3 sequence is CASSFHRGDQPQHF. As DNA, the CDR3 is TGTGCCAGCAGCTTCCACAGGGGGGATCAGCCCCAGCATTTT.

This clone occurred a few times. In DNA, the CDR3 is TGTGCCAGCAGCTCCGGGACTAGCGCTATCAACGAGCAGTACTTC. It yields the protein CASSSGTSAINEQYF. The J gene is TRBJ2-7, the V gene TRBV11-3; 10 bases are a match to TRBD2. The CDR3 loop spans 15 amino acids. Germline assignment: CDR1 SGHNT and CDR2 YENEEA. V gave up 4 bases and J gave up 5 bases; unmatched junction bases: 8.

V is TRBV7-2 and J is TRBJ2-7, with 8 nucleotides matching TRBD1. The CDR3 sequence is 14 residues long. Per the germline V gene, CDR1 is SGHTA and CDR2 is FQGNSA. The V and J ends lost 5 bases and 2 bases, in that order; junction bases with no gene match: 5. In DNA form, the CDR3 reads TGTGCCAGCAGCGGCAGACAGGGGCCCTACGAGCAGTACTTC. As protein: CASSGRQGPYEQYF.

This chain uses TRBV6-6 with TRBJ2-1, with D tentatively TRBD1 or TRBD2 (5 bases each). This CDR3 comprises 13 residues. Trimming took off 6 bases at V and 7 bases at J, with 13 bases between the two ends. Germline values: CDR1 MNHNY, CDR2 SVGAGI (reference sequence). The CDR3 coding sequence is TGTGCCAGCAGAACTGGGACGGAGAATGAGCAGTTCTTC. This sequence encodes CASRTGTENEQFF.

The chain links TRBV6-5 to TRBJ1-1; 7 positions match TRBD1. CDR1 and CDR2 from the germline V gene are MNHEY and SVGAGI. The length of the CDR3 is 15 residues. The J segment lost 1 base and the V segment lost 2 bases, leaving 4 bases of the junction unmatched. This chain's CDR3 is CASSYQQGTNTEAFF. Here the CDR3 DNA reads TGTGCCAGCAGTTACCAACAGGGGACGAACACTGAAGCTTTCTTT.

The chain links TRBV7-9 to TRBJ2-6, with D perhaps matching TRBD2 (6 bases). V was cut by 1 base and J by 0 bases, with 10 bases left in between. The CDR3 runs to 17 residues. CDR1 is SEHNR and CDR2 is FQNEAQ in the germline V gene (reference sequence). The CDR3 DNA sequence: TGTGCCAGCAGCTTAGGACTAGGCATCTCTGGGGCCAACGTCCTGACTTTC. Protein: CASSLGLGISGANVLTF.

This clone has a handful of counts. The CDR3 sequence: CASSLRTVLNQPQHF. CDR3 DNA sequence: TGTGCCAGCAGCCTTCGGACAGTCCTCAATCAGCCCCAGCATTTT. This chain connects TRBV5-6 to TRBJ1-5, with D possibly TRBD1 on 6 matching bases. The V gene lost 4 bases and the J gene lost 3 bases, with 14 bases spanning the gap. The CDR3 has 15 residues. CDR1 and CDR2 (germline): SGHDT, YYEEEE.

This clone showed up just once. This chain joins TRBV11-2 and TRBJ2-7; a possible D gene is TRBD1 (7 bases). The V end lost 5 bases, the J end lost 7 bases, and 15 bases lay between the germline ends. Germline CDR1 SGHAT, CDR2 FQNNGV. The CDR3 is 13 amino acids. CDR3 loop: CASSQGGGFEQYF. The CDR3 DNA is TGTGCCAGCAGCCAGGGGGGCGGGTTTGAGCAGTACTTC.

The chain has TRBV7-2 and TRBJ2-3; a possible D gene is TRBD2 (6 bases). The CDR3 sequence is 15 residues long. In germline, CDR1 is SGHTA, CDR2 FQGNSA. Trimming pared 0 bases from V and 7 bases from J, leaving 14 bases between. In nucleotides, the CDR3 is TGTGCCAGCAGCTTAGCGTCGGGAGCTAGGTATACGCAGTATTTT. Amino acid sequence: CASSLASGARYTQYF. Complete variable domain (other parts from reference TRBV7-2 and TRBJ2-3): GAGVSQSPSNKVTEKGKDVELRCDPISGHTALYWYRQSLGQGLEFLIYFQGNSAPDKSGLPSDRFSAERTGGSVSTLTIQRTQQEDSAVYLCASSLASGARYTQYFGPGTRLTVL.

The chain employs TRBV7-9 and TRBJ1-5; possibly TRBD1 for D (6 bases). The V and J ends lost 1 base and 6 bases respectively, with 13 bases between them. CDR3 length: 15 residues. CDR1 is SEHNR, CDR2 FQNEAQ, per germline (reference sequence). The CDR3 loop is CASSLGVPRGQPQHF. DNA of the CDR3: TGTGCCAGCAGCTTAGGAGTCCCCAGGGGTCAGCCCCAGCATTTT. The full variable domain, with the rest looked up from reference TRBV7-9 and TRBJ1-5, is DTGVSQNPRHKITKRGQNVTFRCDPISEHNRLYWYRQTLGQGPEFLTYFQNEAQLEKSRLLSDRFSAERPKGSFSTLEIQRTEQGDSAMYLCASSLGVPRGQPQHFGDGTRLSIL.